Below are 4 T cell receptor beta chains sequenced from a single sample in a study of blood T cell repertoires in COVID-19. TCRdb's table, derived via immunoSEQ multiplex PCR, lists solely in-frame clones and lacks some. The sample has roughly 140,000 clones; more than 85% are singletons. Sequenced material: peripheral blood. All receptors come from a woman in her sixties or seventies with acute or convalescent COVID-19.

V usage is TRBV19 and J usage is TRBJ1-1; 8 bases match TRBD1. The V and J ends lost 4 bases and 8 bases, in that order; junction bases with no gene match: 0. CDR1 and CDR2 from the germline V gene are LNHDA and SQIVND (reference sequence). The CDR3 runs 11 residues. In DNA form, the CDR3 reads TGTGCCAGTAGTAGGGACAGGGAAGCTTTCTTT. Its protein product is CASSRDREAFF. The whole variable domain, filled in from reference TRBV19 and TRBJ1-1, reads DGGITQSPKYLFRKEGQNVTLSCEQNLNHDAMYWYRQDPGQGLRLIYYSQIVNDFQKGDIAEGYSVSREKKESFPLTVTSAQKNPTAFYLCASSRDREAFFGQGTRLTVV.

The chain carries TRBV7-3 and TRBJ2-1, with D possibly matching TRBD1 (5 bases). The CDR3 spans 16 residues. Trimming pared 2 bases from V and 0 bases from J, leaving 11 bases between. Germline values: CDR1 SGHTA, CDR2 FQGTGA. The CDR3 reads CASSLGAAYSYNEQFF. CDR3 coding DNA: TGTGCCAGCAGCTTAGGGGCAGCGTACTCCTACAATGAGCAGTTCTTC.

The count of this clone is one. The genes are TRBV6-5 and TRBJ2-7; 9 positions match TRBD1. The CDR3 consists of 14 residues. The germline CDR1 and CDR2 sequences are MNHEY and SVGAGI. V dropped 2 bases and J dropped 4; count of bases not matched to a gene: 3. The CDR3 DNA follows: TGTGCCAGCAGTTACCGAGACAGGGGGTACGAGCAGTACTTC. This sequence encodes CASSYRDRGYEQYF.

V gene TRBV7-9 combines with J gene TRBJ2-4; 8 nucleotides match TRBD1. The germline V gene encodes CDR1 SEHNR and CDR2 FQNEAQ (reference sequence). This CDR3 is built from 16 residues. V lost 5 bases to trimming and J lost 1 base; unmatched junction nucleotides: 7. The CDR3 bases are TGTGCCAGCAGCCTCGGACAGGGATGGGCCAAAAACATTCAGTACTTC. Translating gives CASSLGQGWAKNIQYF.